This T cell receptor beta chain came from a study of blood T cell repertoires in COVID-19. Study information: Material from acute and convalescent COVID-19 was sourced from the United States, Italy and Spain. In each case, the material was cDNA or gDNA derived from T cells, B-cell-depleted T cells, or PBMCs.

Original methodology: From reference gene primer amplification, estimates of nucleated cell counts were derived. TCRdb's table, derived via immunoSEQ multiplex PCR, lists solely in-frame clones and lacks some. V, J and clone size are those of that table, while D and trimming were read from the DNA. Found here are approximately 82,000 clones, 80% to 90% of them singletons; the top ten hold around 13%. The CDR3 length is 14 residues. Germline CDR1 reads SGHKS; CDR2 reads YYEKEE (reference sequence). V gave up 2 bases and J gave up 2 bases, with 10 bases separating them. The source material was peripheral blood. This sequence joins TRBV5-5 and TRBJ2-5, with unresolved D. The TCR was taken from a human donor in a cohort sampled during active COVID-19. The CDR3 protein is CASSFSGSQETQYF. The CDR3 nucleotides are TGTGCCAGCAGCTTCTCCGGGTCGCAAGAGACCCAGTACTTC.